Each of the 5 T cell receptor beta chains below was sequenced from the same sample in a study of blood T cell repertoires in COVID-19. The protocol was immunoSEQ multiplex PCR, while the TCRdb copy is restricted to in-frame clones and leaves out a portion. The profile shows some 490,000 clones, 80% to 90% of them singletons. The sequencing input was peripheral blood. These receptors originate from a human donor in a cohort sampled during active COVID-19.

This clone was detected only a few times. V gene TRBV4-3 combines with J gene TRBJ2-1; 9 bases match TRBD2. CDR1 and CDR2 (germline): LGHNA, YSLEER. The CDR3 contains 17 residues. Trimming took 4 bases from V and 2 from J; bases not matched to a gene: 9. For the CDR3, the DNA is TGCGCCAGCAGCCGCGTAGCGGGGGTATCCGCCTACAATGAGCAGTTCTTC. Protein product: CASSRVAGVSAYNEQFF.

V gene TRBV5-1 combines with J gene TRBJ2-7; 14 bases are a match to TRBD2. V was pared by 1 base and J by 2 bases, with 2 bases of the junction left unmatched. The CDR3 contains 16 residues. Looked up from germline, CDR1 is SGHRS and CDR2 is YFSETQ. The CDR3 loop is CASSLMTSGRAYEQYF. The CDR3 coding sequence is TGCGCCAGCAGCTTGATGACTAGCGGGAGGGCCTACGAGCAGTACTTC.

Worth noting for this clone: The junction shows a germline mismatch at one end, possibly a read error. CDR3 coding DNA: TGCGCCCGCAGCCAGCCGGGGGGGTTTGGGGTTGATCAGCCCCAGCATTTT. This encodes CARSQPGGFGVDQPQHF. This chain connects TRBV4-1 to TRBJ1-5; tentative D call: TRBD1 (5 bases). This CDR3 region has 17 residues. Germline values: CDR1 MGHRA, CDR2 YSYEKL.

V is TRBV2 and J is TRBJ1-2, with TRBD1 as a possible D gene (5 bases). Trimming removed 0 bases from V and 4 bases from J, with 6 bases in between. This CDR3 has 13 amino acids. Germline-derived CDR1 and CDR2 are SNHLY and FYNNEI. CDR3 region: CASSEADSYGYTF. The CDR3 region has the DNA TGTGCCAGCAGTGAAGCTGACAGCTATGGCTACACCTTC.

The chain joins TRBV10-3 to TRBJ2-1; possibly TRBD2 for D (7 bases). The CDR3 totals 17 residues. CDR1 is ENHRY and CDR2 is SYGVKD in the germline V gene. The V and J ends lost 4 bases and 7 bases respectively, with 23 bases between them. CDR3 sequence reads: CAISGWGRGFELNEQFF. As DNA, the CDR3 is TGTGCCATCAGTGGTTGGGGGAGGGGGTTCGAGCTTAATGAGCAGTTCTTC.